The T cell receptor beta chain under discussion was sequenced for a study of blood T cell repertoires in COVID-19. In the study's own analysis: For nucleated cells, counts were estimated from reference gene primer amplification. The repertoire was sequenced with immunoSEQ multiplex PCR; TCRdb's copy has only in-frame clones and lacks some. V, J and clone size reflect that table, while D and trimming were determined from the DNA. The repertoire holds just over 300,000 clones, 85% to 90% seen once, with around 4.5% in the top ten. In terms of age and location, participants ranged from roughly 18 to 95 years and lived in under 30 US areas. Donors were grouped by their self-reported clinical history. The CDR3 is 14 amino acids. CDR1 and CDR2 from the germline V gene are MDHEN and SYDVKM. Trimming stripped 1 base from V and 2 bases from J, with 8 bases between.

Sequencing used PBMCs or T cells enriched from blood (not recorded which). The chain joins TRBV28 to TRBJ1-2; D gene unclear. The TCR sequence derives from a woman aged 18-29 years with acute COVID-19. The CDR3 bases are TGTGCCAGCAGTTTATCCGAGCCCAACTATGGCTACACCTTC. The encoded protein is CASSLSEPNYGYTF.